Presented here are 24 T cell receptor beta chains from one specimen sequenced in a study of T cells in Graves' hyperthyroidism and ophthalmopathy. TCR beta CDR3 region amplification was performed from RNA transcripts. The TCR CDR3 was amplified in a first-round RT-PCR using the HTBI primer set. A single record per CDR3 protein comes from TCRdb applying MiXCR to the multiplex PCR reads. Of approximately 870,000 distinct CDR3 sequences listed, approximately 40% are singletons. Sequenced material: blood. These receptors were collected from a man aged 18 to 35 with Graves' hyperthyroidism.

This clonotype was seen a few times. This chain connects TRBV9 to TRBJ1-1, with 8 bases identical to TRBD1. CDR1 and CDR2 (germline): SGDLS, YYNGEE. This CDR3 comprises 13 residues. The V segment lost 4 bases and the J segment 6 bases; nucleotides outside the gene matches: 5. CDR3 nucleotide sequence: TGTGCCAGCAGCTCTACAGGGGGATCTGAAGCTTTCTTT. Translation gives CASSSTGGSEAFF.

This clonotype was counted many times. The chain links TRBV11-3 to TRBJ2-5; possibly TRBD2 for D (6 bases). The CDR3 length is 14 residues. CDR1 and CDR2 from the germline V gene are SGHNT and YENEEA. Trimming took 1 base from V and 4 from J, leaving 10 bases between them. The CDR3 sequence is CASSLVWGGETQYF. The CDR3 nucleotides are TGTGCCAGCAGCTTAGTATGGGGAGGAGAGACCCAGTACTTC.

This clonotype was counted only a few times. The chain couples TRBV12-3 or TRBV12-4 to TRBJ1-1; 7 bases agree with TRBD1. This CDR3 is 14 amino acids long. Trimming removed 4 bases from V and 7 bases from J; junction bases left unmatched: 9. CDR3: CASSSGRGQSEAFF. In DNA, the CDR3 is TGTGCCAGCAGTTCAGGGAGGGGGCAGAGTGAAGCTTTCTTT.

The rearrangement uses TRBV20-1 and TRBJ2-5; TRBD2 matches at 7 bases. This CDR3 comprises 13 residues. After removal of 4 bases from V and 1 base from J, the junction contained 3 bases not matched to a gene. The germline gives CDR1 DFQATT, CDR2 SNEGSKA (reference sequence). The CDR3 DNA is TGCAGTGCTAAAAGCGGGGTCCAAGAGACCCAGTACTTC. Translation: CSAKSGVQETQYF.

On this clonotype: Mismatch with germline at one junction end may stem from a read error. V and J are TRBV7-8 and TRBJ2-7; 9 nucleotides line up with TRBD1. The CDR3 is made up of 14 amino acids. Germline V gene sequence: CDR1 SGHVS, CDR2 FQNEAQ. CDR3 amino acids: CASKPGQGTYEQYF. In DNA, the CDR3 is TGCGCCAGCAAACCGGGACAGGGTACCTACGAGCAGTACTTC.

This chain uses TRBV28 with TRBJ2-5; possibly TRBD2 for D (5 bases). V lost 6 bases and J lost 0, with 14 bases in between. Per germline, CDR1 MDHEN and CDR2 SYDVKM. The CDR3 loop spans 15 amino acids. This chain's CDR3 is CASSPVAQYQETQYF. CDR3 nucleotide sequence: TGTGCCAGCAGCCCGGTAGCGCAGTACCAAGAGACCCAGTACTTC. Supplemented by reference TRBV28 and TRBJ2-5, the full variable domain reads DVKVTQSSRYLVKRTGEKVFLECVQDMDHENMFWYRQDPGLGLRLIYFSYDVKMKEKGDIPEGYSVSREKKERFSLILESASTNQTSMYLCASSPVAQYQETQYFGPGTRLLVL.

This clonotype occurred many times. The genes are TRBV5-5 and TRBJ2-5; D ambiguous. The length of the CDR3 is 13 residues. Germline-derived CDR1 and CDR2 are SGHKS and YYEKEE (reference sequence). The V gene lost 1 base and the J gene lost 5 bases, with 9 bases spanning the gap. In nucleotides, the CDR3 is TGTGCCAGCAGCTTGCTGGGATGGGAGACCCAGTACTTC. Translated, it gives CASSLLGWETQYF.

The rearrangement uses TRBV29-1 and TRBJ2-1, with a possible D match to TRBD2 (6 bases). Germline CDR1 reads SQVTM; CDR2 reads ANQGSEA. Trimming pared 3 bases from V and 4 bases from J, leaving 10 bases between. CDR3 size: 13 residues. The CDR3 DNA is TGCAGCGTTGAGACTAGACCATACAATGAGCAGTTCTTC. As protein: CSVETRPYNEQFF.

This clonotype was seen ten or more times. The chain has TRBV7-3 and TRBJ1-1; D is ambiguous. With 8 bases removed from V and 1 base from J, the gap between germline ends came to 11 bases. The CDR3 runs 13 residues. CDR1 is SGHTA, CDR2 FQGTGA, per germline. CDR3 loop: CASAPAANTEAFF. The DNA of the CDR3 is TGTGCCAGCGCCCCCGCGGCGAACACTGAAGCTTTCTTT.

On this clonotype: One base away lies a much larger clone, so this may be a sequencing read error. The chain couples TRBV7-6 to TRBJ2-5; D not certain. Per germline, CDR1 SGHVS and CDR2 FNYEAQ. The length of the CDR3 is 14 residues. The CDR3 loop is CAGSLDGYQETQYF. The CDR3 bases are TGTGCCGGCAGCTTAGACGGATACCAAGAGACCCAGTACTTC.

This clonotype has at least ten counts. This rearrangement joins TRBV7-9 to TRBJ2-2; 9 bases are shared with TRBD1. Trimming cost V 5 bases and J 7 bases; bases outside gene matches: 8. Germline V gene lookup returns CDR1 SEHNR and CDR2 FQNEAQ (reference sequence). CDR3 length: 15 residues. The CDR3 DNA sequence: TGTGCCAGCAGCCCAAGGACAGGGGCAAACGGGGAGCTGTTTTTT. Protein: CASSPRTGANGELFF.

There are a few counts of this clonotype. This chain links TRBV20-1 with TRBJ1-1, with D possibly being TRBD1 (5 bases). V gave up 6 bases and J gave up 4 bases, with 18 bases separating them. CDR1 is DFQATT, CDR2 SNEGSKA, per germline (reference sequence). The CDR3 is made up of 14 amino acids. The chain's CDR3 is CSALTAGTPTEAFF. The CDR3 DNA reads TGCAGTGCCCTGACGGCAGGGACTCCCACTGAAGCTTTCTTT.

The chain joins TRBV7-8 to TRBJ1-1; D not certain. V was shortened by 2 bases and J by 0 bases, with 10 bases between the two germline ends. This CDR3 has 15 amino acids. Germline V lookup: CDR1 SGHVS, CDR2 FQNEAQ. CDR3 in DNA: TGTGCCAGCAGCTTAACGCACTCCATGAACACTGAAGCTTTCTTT. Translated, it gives CASSLTHSMNTEAFF.

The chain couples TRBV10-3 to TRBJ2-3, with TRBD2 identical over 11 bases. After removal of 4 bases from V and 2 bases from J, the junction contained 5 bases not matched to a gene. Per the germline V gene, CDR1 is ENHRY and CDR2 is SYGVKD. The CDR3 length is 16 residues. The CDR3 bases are TGTGCCATCAGTGGCGGGACTAGCGGAGACACAGATACGCAGTATTTT. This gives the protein CAISGGTSGDTDTQYF.

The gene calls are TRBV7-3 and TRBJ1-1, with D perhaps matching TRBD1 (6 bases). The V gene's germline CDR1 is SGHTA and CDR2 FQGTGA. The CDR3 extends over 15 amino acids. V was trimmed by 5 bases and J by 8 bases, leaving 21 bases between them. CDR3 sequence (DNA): TGTGCCAGCAGCCCCGACGGGGCAGGGGATGTCGAAGCTTTCTTT. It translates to CASSPDGAGDVEAFF.

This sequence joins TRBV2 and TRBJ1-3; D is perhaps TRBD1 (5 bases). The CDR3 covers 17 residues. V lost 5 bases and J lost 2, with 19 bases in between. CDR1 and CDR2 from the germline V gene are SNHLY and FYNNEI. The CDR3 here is CASSYSMGTSTGNTIYF. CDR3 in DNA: TGTGCCAGCAGTTACTCGATGGGGACGTCTACTGGAAACACCATATATTTT.

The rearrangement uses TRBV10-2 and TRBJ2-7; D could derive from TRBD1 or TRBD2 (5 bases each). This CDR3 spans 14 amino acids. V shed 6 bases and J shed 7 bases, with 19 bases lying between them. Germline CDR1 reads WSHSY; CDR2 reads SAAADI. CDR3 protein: CASRSGTSPGEQYV. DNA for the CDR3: TGCGCCAGCAGGTCCGGGACGTCCCCGGGGGAGCAGTACGTC.

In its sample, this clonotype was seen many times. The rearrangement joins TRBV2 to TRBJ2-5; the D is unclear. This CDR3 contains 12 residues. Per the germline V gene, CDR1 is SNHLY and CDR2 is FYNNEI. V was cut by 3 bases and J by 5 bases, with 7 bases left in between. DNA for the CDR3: TGTGCCAGCAGTGAGGGCTCGGAGACCCAGTACTTC. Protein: CASSEGSETQYF.

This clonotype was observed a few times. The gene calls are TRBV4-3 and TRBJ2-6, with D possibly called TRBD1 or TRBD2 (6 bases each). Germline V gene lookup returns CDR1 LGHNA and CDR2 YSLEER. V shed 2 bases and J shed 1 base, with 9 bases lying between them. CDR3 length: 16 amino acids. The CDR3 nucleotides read TGCGCCAGCAGCCAAAAGGGGGGTTCTGGGGCCAACGTCCTGACTTTC. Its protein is CASSQKGGSGANVLTF.

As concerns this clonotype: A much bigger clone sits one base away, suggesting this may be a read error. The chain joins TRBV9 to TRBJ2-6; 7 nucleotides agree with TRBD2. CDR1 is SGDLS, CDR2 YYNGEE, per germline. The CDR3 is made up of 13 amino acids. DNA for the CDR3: TGTGCCGGCAGCGGGACTGGGGCCAACGTCCTGACTTTC. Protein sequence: CAGSGTGANVLTF.

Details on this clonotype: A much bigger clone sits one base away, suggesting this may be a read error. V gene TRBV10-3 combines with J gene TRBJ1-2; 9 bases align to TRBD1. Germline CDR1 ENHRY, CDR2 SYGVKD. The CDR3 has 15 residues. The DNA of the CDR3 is TGTGCCATCAGGAATGACAGGGGGACCAACTATGGCCACACCTTC. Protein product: CAIRNDRGTNYGHTF.

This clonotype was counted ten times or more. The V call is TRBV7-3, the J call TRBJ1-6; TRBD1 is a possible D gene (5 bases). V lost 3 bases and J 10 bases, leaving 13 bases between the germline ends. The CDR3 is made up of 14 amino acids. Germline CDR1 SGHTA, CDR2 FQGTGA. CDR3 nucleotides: TGTGCCAGCAGCTTGCAGGGACGCGAATCACCCCTCCACTTT. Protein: CASSLQGRESPLHF.

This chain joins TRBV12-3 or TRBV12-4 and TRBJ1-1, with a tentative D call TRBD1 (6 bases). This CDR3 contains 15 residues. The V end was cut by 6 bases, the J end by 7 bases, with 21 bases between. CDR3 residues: CASSRALGGQGEAFF. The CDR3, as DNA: TGTGCCAGCAGCCGTGCCTTGGGGGGGCAGGGTGAAGCTTTCTTT.

In nucleotides, the CDR3 is TGTGCCAGCAGCTTCGACATAGATAGCAATCAGCCCCAGCATTTT. This codes for CASSFDIDSNQPQHF. The chain combines TRBV7-2 with TRBJ1-5; D not resolved. V shed 3 bases and J shed 0 bases, with 9 bases lying between them. There are 15 residues in the CDR3. CDR1 SGHTA and CDR2 FQGNSA come from the germline V gene.